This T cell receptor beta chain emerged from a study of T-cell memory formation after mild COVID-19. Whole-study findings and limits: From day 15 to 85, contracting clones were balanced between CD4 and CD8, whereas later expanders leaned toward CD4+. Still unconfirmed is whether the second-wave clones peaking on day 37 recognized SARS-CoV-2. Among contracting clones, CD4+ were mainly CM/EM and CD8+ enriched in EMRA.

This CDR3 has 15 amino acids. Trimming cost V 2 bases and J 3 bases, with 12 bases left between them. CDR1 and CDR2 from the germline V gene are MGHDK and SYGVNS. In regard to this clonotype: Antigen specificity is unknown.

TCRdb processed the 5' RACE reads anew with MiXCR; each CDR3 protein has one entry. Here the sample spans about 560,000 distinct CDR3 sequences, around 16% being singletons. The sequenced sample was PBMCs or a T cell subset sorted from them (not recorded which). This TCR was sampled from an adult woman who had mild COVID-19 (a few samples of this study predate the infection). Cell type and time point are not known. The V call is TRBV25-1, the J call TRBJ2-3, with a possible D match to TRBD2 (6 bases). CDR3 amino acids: CASSEPGSRTDTQYF. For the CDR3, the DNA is TGTGCCAGCAGTGAACCCGGGAGTAGGACAGATACGCAGTATTTT.